The T cell receptor (beta chain) under discussion was sequenced for a study of blood T cells in healthy people across ages (dated by TCRdb to about 2015). About the full investigation: In model experiments, roughly one uniquely barcoded TCR beta cDNA molecule per two T cells was captured by template switching. The study measured age-related changes in TCR beta repertoire diversity using deep sequencing normalized with unique cDNA molecular identifiers. The donors were divided into four age groups: young (average roughly 15 years), middle-aged (around 37), aged (62) and long-lived (82). Donors of different ages were randomly distributed across sequencing lanes to avoid experimental bias. Two additional independent replicas of 1 million unique cDNA reads from the same blood draw were analyzed for two donors (one aged 18 to 30 and one aged 80 or older).

In regard to this clonotype: Its antigen has not been determined. Per-nucleotide qualities are absent, and no much larger clonotype sits a single base away.

Preparation of the library involved 5' RACE. TCRdb records Illumina HiSeq 2500 as the sequencer. A second PCR of about 6 to 11 cycles was performed with a sample-barcoded 5' primer and a J-beta primer mix. A template-switch 5' adaptor carrying 12 random nucleotides introduced a unique molecular identifier onto each TCR beta cDNA molecule. Each sample yielded at least 3 million CDR3-containing paired-end reads. First-strand cDNA was synthesized from all RNA with the Mint cDNA synthesis kit, primed by a TRBC-specific oligonucleotide. After uracil-DNA glycosylase treatment, a first 18-cycle PCR used universal primers M1SS and BC2_uni_R on all cDNA. The published analysis was carried out like this. Normalization of each sample was performed by random selection of 1 million high-quality reads, each carrying a distinct molecular identifier. Instead of being binned into consensus sequences, reads that shared molecular identifiers were thrown out. CDR3 identification, clonotype clustering and error correction used MiTCR with a Q25 quality threshold and the strictest error-elimination algorithm. A nonparametric unseen species model with Euler transformation was used to estimate lower-bound total TCR beta diversity. TCRdb passed the public sequencing reads through fastp at Q25 and MiXCR, retaining productive beta sequences. Each CDR3 protein appears once, grouped with its most common genes and DNA. These V and J calls are TCRdb output, not the study's own analysis. Within this sample are about 1.1 million distinct CDR3 sequences, with around two fifths of them counted one time only. The ten largest clonotypes hold less than 15% of the sample.

Systemically healthy Caucasian individuals from Russia, about 38 in total and aged about 6 to 100 years, were included as donors. Around 9.7 milliliters of peripheral blood were collected from each donor into EDTA-treated Vacutainer tubes. Ficoll-Paque density-gradient centrifugation was used to isolate PBMCs, with at least 6 million per sample. Trizol reagent was used to extract total RNA from the PBMCs, yielding at least 6 micrograms per sample. Naive CD45RAhigh/CD27high T cell percentages were measured by flow cytometry on a PBMC aliquot from every donor. Findings and caveats that apply to the study as a whole: Because donor CMV infection status was unknown, age-related changes in expanded clonotypes were potentially confounded. Conclusive comparison of naive and antigen-experienced compartments was prevented by the profiling of bulk unsorted PBMCs. Estimates of total diversity from one million sequenced T cells were regarded as lower bounds and underestimates. Observed TCR beta diversity per million T cells fell roughly linearly with age, and a significant reduction was already apparent by age around 40. Compared with the aged group, the long-lived group had more naive CD4+ T cells, fewer expanded clones and increased TCR diversity, a pattern suggesting age selection. Observed TCR beta diversity correlated strongly with the percentage of naive T cells measured by flow cytometry.

The clonotype was recovered from a man aged 18 to 30 in good health. Sequencing was done on a sample of blood.

For the CDR3, the sequence is CSATIGVPDTQYF. The nucleotide sequence reads TGCAGTGCTACCATCGGGGTCCCAGATACGCAGTATTTT. The chain is encoded by TRBV20-1 joined to TRBJ2-3, with a tentative D gene TRBD2 over 5 matching bases. V is shortened by 4 bases, J by 4 bases, and the region joining them spans 12 bases. The germline V gene (reference sequence) gives CDR1 as DFQATT and CDR2 as SNEGSKA. The CDR3 runs 13 residues from the cysteine to the phenylalanine. This entry keeps only the CDR3 DNA: 39 bases, framed from base 1.